Shown below are 8 T cell receptor beta chains from a single sample sequenced in a study of blood T cell repertoires in COVID-19. Repertoires were generated with immunoSEQ multiplex PCR, while TCRdb's copy carries only in-frame clones and drops some. The sample consists of 30,000 to 40,000 clones, about nine tenths of them appearing once. The material sequenced was peripheral blood. The origin of the receptors is a man aged 45-60 years with active or convalescent COVID-19.

V gene TRBV10-3 combines with J gene TRBJ1-4; TRBD1 matches 7 bases. Germline CDR1 reads ENHRY; CDR2 reads SYGVKD. With 6 bases clipped from V and 4 bases from J, the junction kept 2 bases outside the gene matches. The CDR3 has 13 amino acids. This CDR3 reads CAISGTVNEKLFF. The CDR3 DNA reads as TGTGCCATCAGCGGGACAGTTAATGAAAAACTGTTTTTT.

This chain joins TRBV28 and TRBJ1-5, with TRBD1 matching 7 bases. Germline V CDR1 and CDR2: MDHEN, SYDVKM. V was clipped by 6 bases and J by 4 bases; unmatched bases: 9. CDR3 length equals 15 residues. The CDR3 spells CASSPSTGWNQPQHF. CDR3 nucleotides: TGTGCCAGCAGCCCTTCGACAGGGTGGAATCAGCCCCAGCATTTT.

The CDR3 protein is CASSTWTSGRAPGELFF. CDR3 coding DNA: TGTGCCAGCAGTACCTGGACTAGCGGGAGGGCCCCCGGGGAGCTGTTTTTT. V gene TRBV6-2 or TRBV6-3 combines with J gene TRBJ2-2, with 15 bases fitting TRBD2. The CDR3 contains 17 residues. V was clipped by 5 bases and J by 6 bases; unmatched bases: 7. Germline V gene data show CDR1 as MNHEY and CDR2 as SVGEGT.

The genes are TRBV28 and TRBJ2-1; TRBD2 aligns across 7 bases. The CDR3 runs 15 residues. J was trimmed by 2 bases and V by 6 bases; bases with no gene match: 7. Germline CDR1 reads MDHEN; CDR2 reads SYDVKM. The CDR3 sequence: CASSSGLSAYNEQFF. The CDR3 DNA sequence: TGTGCCAGCAGCTCGGGACTAAGCGCCTACAATGAGCAGTTCTTC. The variable domain in full, completed from reference TRBV28 and TRBJ2-1, reads DVKVTQSSRYLVKRTGEKVFLECVQDMDHENMFWYRQDPGLGLRLIYFSYDVKMKEKGDIPEGYSVSREKKERFSLILESASTNQTSMYLCASSSGLSAYNEQFFGPGTRLTVL.

This clone showed up just a few times. The CDR3 coding sequence is TGTGCCAGCAGCGTAGCTTCAGCGTACCAAGAGACCCAGTACTTC. This translates into CASSVASAYQETQYF. This chain links TRBV9 with TRBJ2-5; no clear D gene. Germline V gene sequence: CDR1 SGDLS, CDR2 YYNGEE. V lost 0 bases, J lost 0 bases, and 9 bases lay in between. This CDR3 region has 15 residues.

The chain carries TRBV5-1 and TRBJ2-2; tentatively, D is TRBD1 (5 bases). Trimming left V 1 base short and J 0 bases short, with 10 bases between. Germline loops: CDR1 SGHRS, CDR2 YFSETQ. The CDR3 runs 16 residues. Written as DNA, the CDR3 is TGCGCCAGCAGCTTGCGCCAGGGTACGAACACCGGGGAGCTGTTTTTT. As protein: CASSLRQGTNTGELFF. The whole variable domain, filled in from reference TRBV5-1 and TRBJ2-2, reads KAGVTQTPRYLIKTRGQQVTLSCSPISGHRSVSWYQQTPGQGLQFLFEYFSETQRNKGNFPGRFSGRQFSNSRSEMNVSTLELGDSALYLCASSLRQGTNTGELFFGEGSRLTVL.

V usage is TRBV4-1 and J usage is TRBJ1-3; 7 nucleotides line up with TRBD1. This CDR3 region has 17 residues. With 5 bases clipped from V and 0 bases from J, the junction kept 10 bases outside the gene matches. Germline V lookup: CDR1 MGHRA, CDR2 YSYEKL. The CDR3 region is CASSTRTGLSSGNTIYF. CDR3 sequence (DNA): TGCGCCAGCAGCACCCGGACAGGCCTAAGCTCTGGAAACACCATATATTTT.

The genes are TRBV30 and TRBJ2-7, with D hard to call. V shed 0 bases and J shed 0 bases, with 12 bases lying between them. Germline CDR1 reads GTSNPN; CDR2 reads SVGIG (reference sequence). The CDR3 length is 15 residues. In nucleotides, the CDR3 is TGTGCCTGGAGTGTTGCGGCGCCGCCCTCCTACGAGCAGTACTTC. This encodes CAWSVAAPPSYEQYF.